The entry below describes one T cell receptor beta chain. The antigen it recognizes is unknown. No base qualities exist here, and no much larger clone lies one base off it. This record belongs to a study of T cells in Graves' hyperthyroidism and ophthalmopathy (dated by TCRdb to about 2019). Background for the entire study: Peripheral blood was collected at initial diagnosis, before any treatment. To identify distinguishing TCR V-J signatures, a discovery cohort of around 100 patients was used, comprising 40 to 45 with Graves' ophthalmopathy and approximately 57 with stable Graves' hyperthyroidism. Whether ophthalmopathy could be predicted prospectively was tested in an independent validation cohort made up of roughly 19 hyperthyroidism patients plus 17 patients who later progressed to ophthalmopathy. For training and testing, the roughly 97 patients in the discovery cohort were randomly divided in a 7:3 ratio. In roughly six Graves' hyperthyroidism patients, the study also compared T-cell repertoires from thyroid tissue with T-cell repertoires from blood. After blood sampling, hyperthyroidism patients were treated with methimazole at a starting dose of 30 mg daily, and ophthalmopathy patients were treated with high-dose intravenous methylprednisolone. The paper reports TCR Vbeta CDR3 sequencing of more than 120 peripheral blood samples: around 41 ophthalmopathy, under 80 hyperthyroidism and around 17 progressor patients. What the research found in general, with its limitations: Most expanded thyroid clonotypes (frequency above 0.001) were also detected in blood, a finding suggesting that blood repertoires may reflect thyroid immune responses. In validation, the model predicted progression to ophthalmopathy with 60% to 71% sensitivity and approximately 74% specificity, a median of 6.5 months before onset. No statistical method was used to set the sample size in advance, and investigators knew the group allocation. In cross-validation, a model built on a 13 V-J signature told ophthalmopathy apart from stable hyperthyroidism with 87.88% sensitivity and approximately 81% specificity, and in testing the same model reached 80%/75%.

Amplification of TCR beta CDR3 regions was carried out from RNA transcripts. The first round of RT-PCR for the TCR CDR3 was performed with the HTBI primer set and the Qiagen OneStep RT-PCR kit. Libraries were constructed in a second round of multiplex PCR, after which size selection and purification were performed. Sequencing of the libraries was done on an Illumina HiSeq2000 using paired-end 100 bp reads. The authors processed their data as follows. SOAPnuke was used to process the raw data, removing reads that contained adapters or uncalled bases, had a mean Phred below 15, or lacked an exact match to the constant primer or identifier. COPE v1.2.5 was used to merge high-quality paired reads, and clonotypes were defined as unique nucleotide sequences. Clonotypes were aligned to IMGT TRBV, TRBD and TRBJ reference segments using MiTCR v1.1. The analysis included only V-J combinations with a frequency above 0.0001, which together covered roughly 99% of the repertoires. A TCS score was defined as the ratio of F50 (clonal expansion) to E x V (chaos), with BLOSUM62-based TCRdist applied between CDR3 peptides within each V-J. Welch's t-statistics and random forest reduced roughly 500 V-J features to around 14, which were used in a naive Bayes classifier (R e1071). In TCRdb, the public reads were trimmed at Q25 with fastp and aligned with MiXCR, with productive beta chains retained. All rows with the same CDR3 protein become a single entry with the most common DNA and genes. The V and J calls shown here were made by TCRdb, not taken from the authors' results. Present in this sample are more than 600,000 distinct CDR3 sequences, around 15% of which were seen just once. The top ten clones comprise approximately 8.4% of the sample.

A patient counted as having stable Graves' hyperthyroidism if no progression to ophthalmopathy occurred over 18 months of follow-up. Hyperthyroidism patients were aged 18 to 65 years and newly diagnosed, with disease duration of less than 2 months. The study excluded patients with uncontrolled infections, other autoimmune diseases, pregnancy or lactation. Diagnoses were established on the basis of clinical symptoms, serum thyroxine and TRAb, thyroid ultrasound, and orbital computed tomography. PBMCs were isolated from 10 ml of fresh peripheral blood by Ficoll-Paque density gradient centrifugation. Trizol reagent was used to extract total RNA, and RNA quality was then checked on an Agilent 2100 Bioanalyzer. This TCR was sampled from a man aged 18-30 years with Graves' hyperthyroidism. Sequencing was carried out using blood.

The base sequence is TGTGCCAGCAGCACAACACCGGGACAGGACGAAGCTTTCTTT. Its translation reads: CASSTTPGQDEAFF. The chain was built from TRBV7-6 and TRBJ1-1, and 8 bases in between align with TRBD1. Trimming accounts for 5 bases at V and 8 bases at J, while the number of junction bases matched to no gene is 10. The germline V gene gives CDR1 as SGHVS and CDR2 as FNYEAQ. Measured from the cysteine to the phenylalanine, the CDR3 is 14 residues long. The DNA shown is the 42-base CDR3, in frame from base 1.